These 26 T cell receptor beta chains were all obtained from the same sample, sequenced in a study of T-cell reconstitution after alpha-beta-depleted transplantation in children. A TCRbeta library incorporating unique molecular identifiers was prepared. From the PCR reads, TCRdb called clonotypes with MiXCR, one entry per CDR3 protein. The table shows about 540,000 distinct CDR3 sequences, with around 17% occurring only once. The sample here was PBMCs from the stem cell graft donor, taken from the stem cell graft. The receptors were sampled from a human donor who donated a stem cell graft to a child with acute lymphoblastic leukemia.

This clonotype was picked up a small number of times. The chain has TRBV5-1 and TRBJ1-1, with D hard to call. The CDR3 is 15 residues long. Germline V gene sequence: CDR1 SGHRS, CDR2 YFSETQ. Trimming took 0 bases from V and 0 from J, leaving 9 bases between them. In DNA form, the CDR3 reads TGCGCCAGCAGCTTGGAGGTGACAATGAACACTGAAGCTTTCTTT. It yields the protein CASSLEVTMNTEAFF.

This clonotype occurred once. The gene calls are TRBV20-1 and TRBJ2-5; D assignment may be TRBD1 or TRBD2 (5 bases each). The CDR3 consists of 14 residues. Trimming removed 3 bases from V and 4 bases from J, with 15 bases in between. Germline lookup yields CDR1 DFQATT and CDR2 SNEGSKA (reference sequence). CDR3: CSASVGLAAETQYF. Here the CDR3 DNA reads TGCAGTGCTAGTGTGGGGCTAGCAGCAGAGACCCAGTACTTC.

The gene calls are TRBV7-3 and TRBJ2-3, with D perhaps TRBD2 (5 bases). This CDR3 is 17 amino acids long. The germline V gene encodes CDR1 SGHTA and CDR2 FQGTGA. V was trimmed by 2 bases and J by 3 bases, leaving 18 bases between them. CDR3 DNA: TGTGCCAGCAGCTTAGGTTTTGGGGAGATCGGGACAGATACGCAGTATTTT. It specifies CASSLGFGEIGTDTQYF.

This clonotype was counted a few times. This chain connects TRBV20-1 to TRBJ1-3; D remains ambiguous. Trimming stripped 3 bases from V and 0 bases from J, with 6 bases between. Germline assignment: CDR1 DFQATT and CDR2 SNEGSKA (reference sequence). CDR3 size: 13 residues. The CDR3 loop is CSAREISGNTIYF. As DNA, the CDR3 is TGCAGTGCTAGGGAAATCTCTGGAAACACCATATATTTT.

This clonotype was detected only a few times. This chain uses TRBV5-6 with TRBJ1-1; D is ambiguous. The germline V gene encodes CDR1 SGHDT and CDR2 YYEEEE. The length of the CDR3 is 15 residues. V was trimmed by 5 bases and J by 0 bases, leaving 14 bases between them. The CDR3 DNA is TGTGCCAGCAGGTTTTCCCCGGTGGTGAACACTGAAGCTTTCTTT. Translating it yields CASRFSPVVNTEAFF.

The chain recombines TRBV12-3 or TRBV12-4 with TRBJ2-3; D is unclear. Trimming stripped 7 bases from V and 3 bases from J, with 11 bases between. The CDR3 covers 13 residues. CDR3 amino acids: CASIRSLTDTQYF. CDR3 bases: TGTGCCAGCATCAGGAGCTTGACAGATACGCAGTATTTT.

The chain recombines TRBV6-1 with TRBJ1-5; the D gene is possibly TRBD1 (5 bases). Germline CDR1 is MNHNS and CDR2 is SASEGT. This CDR3 comprises 16 residues. V dropped 6 bases and J dropped 1 base, with 16 bases sitting between them. The CDR3 nucleotides read TGTGCCAGCAGGAACCTGGGGGGTGGGAGCAATCAGCCCCAGCATTTT. Amino acid sequence: CASRNLGGGSNQPQHF.

The chain links TRBV5-6 to TRBJ2-4, with a tentative D call TRBD2 (5 bases). V lost 0 bases, J lost 6 bases, and 13 bases lay in between. This CDR3 has 15 residues. Germline assignment: CDR1 SGHDT and CDR2 YYEEEE. The CDR3 DNA sequence: TGTGCCAGCAGCTTGGGGATATTCGGAGGAAACATTCAGTACTTC. Its protein is CASSLGIFGGNIQYF.

This clonotype was found many times. The chain links TRBV5-1 to TRBJ2-5; maybe TRBD1 (5 bases). Trimming shortened V by 2 bases and J by 5 bases, and 10 bases separated the two germline ends. Germline V gene sequence: CDR1 SGHRS, CDR2 YFSETQ. The CDR3 extends over 13 amino acids. This CDR3 is CASSFPQGETQYF. DNA for the CDR3: TGCGCCAGCAGCTTCCCGCAGGGTGAGACCCAGTACTTC.

CDR3 DNA: TGTGCCAGCAGCGGAACCACTTGGGCCGGGGAGCTGTTTTTT. This translates into CASSGTTWAGELFF. The chain links TRBV9 to TRBJ2-2, with D uncertain. Germline V gene sequence: CDR1 SGDLS, CDR2 YYNGEE. Trimming removed 3 bases from V and 6 bases from J, with 12 bases in between. The CDR3 is 14 residues long.

At least ten counts were recorded for this clonotype. CDR3 amino acids: CASSATSGQGNEQFF. In DNA form, the CDR3 reads TGTGCCAGCAGCGCAACGTCAGGACAGGGCAATGAGCAGTTCTTC. The rearrangement links TRBV9 to TRBJ2-1; 8 nucleotides match TRBD1. Germline CDR1 and CDR2: SGDLS and YYNGEE. J was trimmed by 6 bases and V by 3 bases; bases with no gene match: 8. The CDR3 covers 15 residues.

This clonotype was detected a few times. The chain employs TRBV9 and TRBJ2-7; D gene ambiguous. Trimming left V 4 bases short and J 0 bases short, with 11 bases between. CDR1 and CDR2 (germline): SGDLS, YYNGEE. The CDR3 is 14 residues long. The CDR3 DNA sequence: TGTGCCAGCAGCCCCCGCGGTCTCTCCTACGAGCAGTACTTC. Translated: CASSPRGLSYEQYF.

This clonotype was picked up a small number of times. The gene calls are TRBV7-8 and TRBJ1-1, with D tentatively TRBD1 (5 bases). CDR1 is SGHVS, CDR2 FQNEAQ, per germline. CDR3 size: 15 residues. The ends were cut back, 5 bases at V and 7 bases at J, with 20 bases in the middle. The CDR3 reads CASSPVRGYSSEAFF. CDR3 coding DNA: TGTGCCAGCAGCCCGGTACGGGGCTACAGCAGTGAAGCTTTCTTT.

This chain links TRBV28 with TRBJ2-5; maybe TRBD1 (6 bases). The CDR3 covers 15 residues. CDR1 and CDR2 from the germline V gene are MDHEN and SYDVKM. The ends were cut back, 4 bases at V and 5 bases at J, with 17 bases in the middle. CDR3 in amino acids: CASSSDRRLLETQYF. In DNA, the CDR3 is TGTGCCAGCAGTTCCGACAGGAGATTACTGGAGACCCAGTACTTC.

This chain links TRBV2 with TRBJ1-5; D is undetermined. The germline gives CDR1 SNHLY, CDR2 FYNNEI. Deletions cut 6 bases from V and 0 bases from J, with 15 bases between. The CDR3 has 16 amino acids. CDR3 protein: CASRDSAGYSNQPQHF. DNA for the CDR3: TGTGCCAGCAGAGATTCAGCGGGCTATAGCAATCAGCCCCAGCATTTT.

The chain joins TRBV20-1 to TRBJ1-4, with D tentatively TRBD1 (6 bases). Trimming took 3 bases from V and 7 from J, leaving 18 bases between them. Germline V gives CDR1 DFQATT, CDR2 SNEGSKA (reference sequence). This CDR3 comprises 15 residues. DNA for the CDR3: TGCAGTGCTAGGGTTCTAGGGGGGCGCTTTGAAAAACTGTTTTTT. Translation gives CSARVLGGRFEKLFF.

The genes are TRBV20-1 and TRBJ2-7; 7 bases align to TRBD2. V shed 4 bases and J 2 bases; nucleotides not matched to a gene: 5. The CDR3 runs 13 residues. Germline V gene data show CDR1 as DFQATT and CDR2 as SNEGSKA (reference sequence). CDR3 nucleotides: TGCAGTGCTACCCCGGGAGGACCCTACGAGCAGTACTTC. It translates to CSATPGGPYEQYF.

The chain is built from TRBV7-4 and TRBJ2-1, with TRBD1 as a possible D gene (5 bases). V lost 6 bases and J lost 5, with 17 bases in between. Germline V gives CDR1 SGHVT, CDR2 SQSDAQ. CDR3 size: 15 residues. The CDR3 loop reads CASRPQGSRDNEQFF. CDR3 DNA sequence: TGTGCCAGCAGACCCCAGGGTTCTAGAGACAATGAGCAGTTCTTC.

This clonotype turned up a few times. The chain couples TRBV5-4 to TRBJ2-2, with TRBD2 identical over 9 bases. V shed 0 bases, J shed 5 bases, and the junction held 8 bases outside the gene matches. CDR1 and CDR2 from the germline V gene are SGHNT and YYREEE (reference sequence). This CDR3 is 17 amino acids long. The CDR3 region is CASSLEPGLAGTGELFF. The CDR3 nucleotides are TGTGCCAGCAGCTTGGAACCGGGACTAGCAGGGACCGGGGAGCTGTTTTTT.

In this sample, this clonotype turned up many times. The rearrangement uses TRBV7-2 and TRBJ2-7; the match to TRBD2 covers 7 bases. V dropped 1 base and J dropped 4; count of bases not matched to a gene: 7. Germline V lookup: CDR1 SGHTA, CDR2 FQGNSA. The CDR3 contains 15 residues. The CDR3 loop is CASSLDPAGIYEQYF. CDR3 nucleotides: TGTGCCAGCAGCTTAGATCCAGCGGGGATTTACGAGCAGTACTTC.

This clonotype showed up just a few times. The chain links TRBV12-3 or TRBV12-4 to TRBJ1-5; no clear D. This CDR3 has 15 amino acids. Between the trimmed V and J ends, which lost 6 bases and 0 bases, there was a span of 12 bases. The CDR3, as DNA: TGTGCCAGCAGCCGTATTAGCTATAGCAATCAGCCCCAGCATTTT. This gives the protein CASSRISYSNQPQHF.

The chain employs TRBV7-9 and TRBJ2-7; D perhaps matches TRBD2 (6 bases). The CDR3 loop spans 15 amino acids. The V end was cut by 4 bases, the J end by 0 bases, with 13 bases between. CDR1 SEHNR and CDR2 FQNEAQ come from the germline V gene (reference sequence). CDR3 sequence: CASSWGLFSSYEQYF. DNA of the CDR3: TGTGCCAGCAGCTGGGGACTTTTCAGCTCCTACGAGCAGTACTTC.

This clonotype appeared once. The chain has TRBV18 and TRBJ2-1, with D perhaps matching TRBD1 (6 bases). V lost 0 bases, J lost 6 bases, and 15 bases lay in between. The CDR3 consists of 16 residues. Germline V gene data show CDR1 as KGHSH and CDR2 as LQKENI. The CDR3: CASSPPTGSRGNEQFF. The DNA for the CDR3 is TGTGCCAGCTCACCACCAACAGGGTCCAGGGGCAATGAGCAGTTCTTC.

The V gene is TRBV29-1, the J gene TRBJ2-1; D remains ambiguous. Trimming shortened V by 0 bases and J by 3 bases, and 6 bases separated the two germline ends. The CDR3 contains 13 residues. CDR1 and CDR2 (germline): SQVTM, ANQGSEA. CDR3 in DNA: TGCAGCGTTGAAGAGGGGAACTACAATGAGCAGTTCTTC. Encoded protein: CSVEEGNYNEQFF.

The chain is built from TRBV7-9 and TRBJ2-7; D is perhaps TRBD1 (6 bases). The CDR3 is made up of 14 amino acids. Germline assignment: CDR1 SEHNR and CDR2 FQNEAQ (reference sequence). Deletions cut 5 bases from V and 1 base from J, with 12 bases between. Here the CDR3 reads CASSRLDSSYEQYF. The CDR3 DNA follows: TGTGCCAGCAGCCGCCTGGACAGTTCCTACGAGCAGTACTTC.

In this sample, this clonotype turned up a few times. The V call is TRBV6-1, the J call TRBJ2-7; tentatively, D is TRBD1 (6 bases). The CDR3 is 15 amino acids. Per germline, CDR1 MNHNS and CDR2 SASEGT. The germline V and J ends were trimmed by 6 bases and 2 bases, with 17 bases remaining between them. CDR3 DNA sequence: TGTGCCAGCAGCGCCCGGTTGGCAGGGGCCTACGAGCAGTACTTC. Protein product: CASSARLAGAYEQYF.